A selection of T cell receptor beta chains follows, all from one sample in a study of T-cell memory formation after mild COVID-19. TCRdb reprocessed the 5' RACE reads with MiXCR, giving one entry per CDR3 protein. The table lists 350,000 or so distinct CDR3 sequences, 20% to 25% of them singletons. Sequencing was performed on PBMCs or a T cell subset sorted from them (not recorded which). The source of these receptors is a man younger than 35 who had mild COVID-19 (a few samples of this study predate the infection). Cell type and time point are not known. Both conserved end residues are part of each CDR3. Fields, in order: CDR3 DNA, CDR3 protein, J gene, D gene, clone size, V gene. D genes are given only for firm matches. The size entry is marked missing in some rows and otherwise reads once, few, many or a size class.

TGTGCCAGCAGCGTGGGACAGAACTACGAGCAGTACTTC | CASSVGQNYEQYF | TRBJ2-7 | TRBD1 | few | TRBV9
TGCAGTGCTATCAACCGACAGGGCTATAGCAATCAGCCCCAGCATTTT | CSAINRQGYSNQPQHF | TRBJ1-5 | TRBD1 | few | TRBV20-1
TGTGCCAGCAGCCAAGGGACAGGGAGGGGCAATCAGCCCCAGCATTTT | CASSQGTGRGNQPQHF | TRBJ1-5 | TRBD1 | - | TRBV3-1
TGTGCCAGCAGTTTTGGACAAAGCTCCTATAATTCACCCCTCCACTTT | CASSFGQSSYNSPLHF | TRBJ1-6 | - | few | TRBV12-3/TRBV12-4
TGTGCCAGCACCTCCGTGGGGCAGACCCCCGGGGAGCTGTTTTTT | CASTSVGQTPGELFF | TRBJ2-2 | - | - | TRBV12-3/TRBV12-4
TGCGCCAGCAGCTTCAGCGGGGGACCCCTCGGGGAGACCCAGTACTTC | CASSFSGGPLGETQYF | TRBJ2-5 | TRBD2 | - | TRBV5-1
TGTGCCAGCAGCTCCTCTCCGAGGGACTATGGCTACACCTTC | CASSSSPRDYGYTF | TRBJ1-2 | - | few | TRBV11-2
TGTGCCAGCAGCATACTAGCGGGGACCGGGGAGCTGTTTTTT | CASSILAGTGELFF | TRBJ2-2 | TRBD2 | many | TRBV2
TGCGCCAGCGCCGTAAATAGGGGCACTGAGCAGTTCTTC | CASAVNRGTEQFF | TRBJ2-1 | - | few | TRBV23-1
TGTGCCAGCAGTTGGGAGTATACGCAGTATTTT | CASSWEYTQYF | TRBJ2-3 | - | many | TRBV28
TGTGCCAGCAGTTTCACCCGGACGGGGGGGCCAGAGACCCAGTACTTC | CASSFTRTGGPETQYF | TRBJ2-5 | TRBD2 | - | TRBV28
TGCGCCAGCAGCCAAGTTTCGGAGGGAGAGCGAGGCTACACCTTC | CASSQVSEGERGYTF | TRBJ1-2 | - | - | TRBV4-1
TGTGCCAGCACCGGACACGTGGGCAGCTATGGCTACACCTTC | CASTGHVGSYGYTF | TRBJ1-2 | - | - | TRBV6-1